Shown below are 21 T cell receptor beta chains from a single sample sequenced in a study of blood T cells in healthy people across ages (dated by TCRdb to about 2015). The method was 5' RACE. The data were produced on an Illumina HiSeq 2500. A second PCR of about 6 to 11 cycles was performed with a sample-barcoded 5' primer and a J-beta primer mix. TCRdb applied fastp at Q25 and MiXCR to the public reads, then kept only in-frame beta chains. Rows are combined by CDR3 protein, so each entry shows the most common genes and DNA. This sample is represented by approximately 1,000,000 distinct CDR3 sequences; approximately 38% of them were singletons. The ten most abundant clones make up around 14% of the sample. Material for sequencing was blood. The source of these receptors is a young man in good health.

The V and J genes are TRBV3-1 and TRBJ2-7, with 8 bases identical to TRBD1. The junction had 7 bases not matched to a gene; V was cut back by 0 bases and J by 3 bases. Looked up from germline, CDR1 is LGHDT and CDR2 is YNNKEL (reference sequence). CDR3 length: 16 amino acids. Here the CDR3 reads CASSQDAGQEGYEQYF. CDR3 nucleotides: TGTGCCAGCAGCCAAGACGCGGGACAGGAGGGCTACGAGCAGTACTTC.

The chain uses TRBV7-9 and TRBJ2-3, with D hard to call. This CDR3 spans 15 amino acids. Germline CDR1 reads SEHNR; CDR2 reads FQNEAQ (reference sequence). V was cut by 5 bases and J by 2 bases, with 14 bases left in between. The CDR3 region is CASSPRQLNTDTQYF. CDR3 sequence (DNA): TGTGCCAGCAGCCCGCGACAACTAAACACAGATACGCAGTATTTT.

This clonotype was counted only a few times. The rearrangement links TRBV3-1 to TRBJ1-1; D perhaps matches TRBD1 (6 bases). The CDR3 length is 14 residues. V lost 4 bases to trimming and J lost 5 bases, with 14 bases between them. In germline, CDR1 is LGHDT, CDR2 YNNKEL (reference sequence). As DNA, the CDR3 is TGTGCCAGCAGCCCTCGGGGGGGCCAAACTGAAGCTTTCTTT. Translating gives CASSPRGGQTEAFF.

The sample holds a few counts of this clonotype. This rearrangement joins TRBV5-4 to TRBJ1-2; D ambiguous. The germline CDR1 and CDR2 sequences are SGHNT and YYREEE (reference sequence). V lost 0 bases and J 4 bases, leaving 13 bases between the germline ends. The CDR3 runs to 15 residues. In DNA form, the CDR3 reads TGTGCCAGCAGCTTGGACCAAAAGAAGATCTATGGCTACACCTTC. Translation: CASSLDQKKIYGYTF.

The CDR3 DNA reads as TGCAGCGTTGAACGGCGCCAGAACACTGAAGCTTTCTTT. This sequence encodes CSVERRQNTEAFF. J is TRBJ1-1 and V is TRBV29-1; D remains ambiguous. The CDR3 is 13 residues long. Germline V CDR1 and CDR2: SQVTM, ANQGSEA. V lost 2 bases and J 1 base, leaving 8 bases between the germline ends.

For this clonotype: Given a much more abundant clone one base away, this may be a read error. The chain joins TRBV20-1 to TRBJ2-1; 10 nucleotides line up with TRBD2. Germline V gene lookup returns CDR1 DFQATT and CDR2 SNEGSKA (reference sequence). This CDR3 comprises 15 residues. DNA for the CDR3: TGCAGTGCTCTTAAGCGGGAGGGCTCCCACAATGAGCAGTTCTTC. This sequence encodes CSALKREGSHNEQFF.

This clonotype came up a few times. The chain recombines TRBV7-2 with TRBJ1-1, with 8 bases fitting TRBD1. This CDR3 is 15 amino acids long. The germline V gene has CDR1 SGHTA and CDR2 FQGNSA. Germline trimming cut 5 bases from V and 0 bases from J; bases unmatched to any gene: 5. CDR3 DNA sequence: TGTGCCAGCAGCCCAGGGGGCACGATGAACACTGAAGCTTTCTTT. It encodes CASSPGGTMNTEAFF. Using reference TRBV7-2 and TRBJ1-1 for the parts outside the CDR3, the full variable domain is GAGVSQSPSNKVTEKGKDVELRCDPISGHTALYWYRQSLGQGLEFLIYFQGNSAPDKSGLPSDRFSAERTGGSVSTLTIQRTQQEDSAVYLCASSPGGTMNTEAFFGQGTRLTVV.

The V and J genes are TRBV6-1 and TRBJ1-1; D uncertain. The CDR3 length is 15 residues. Germline CDR1 and CDR2: MNHNS and SASEGT. Trimming took 3 bases from V and 7 from J, leaving 18 bases between them. The CDR3 DNA sequence: TGTGCCAGCAGTGATCTCGCTGGGAGGGAGGTTGAAGCTTTCTTT. It specifies CASSDLAGREVEAFF.

The gene calls are TRBV4-2 and TRBJ1-1; D gene unclear. Trimming pared 0 bases from V and 1 base from J, leaving 15 bases between. This CDR3 has 17 amino acids. Germline V gives CDR1 LGHNA, CDR2 YNFKEQ. The DNA of the CDR3 is TGTGCCAGCAGCCAAGAAGGGTTAGACCATCGGAACACTGAAGCTTTCTTT. Protein: CASSQEGLDHRNTEAFF.

This clonotype was counted at least ten times. The rearrangement links TRBV5-1 to TRBJ2-1, with 7 positions matching TRBD2. Germline-derived CDR1 and CDR2 are SGHRS and YFSETQ. This CDR3 has 15 residues. V trimming: 1 base; J trimming: 2 bases; junction bases outside the gene matches: 3. Here the CDR3 DNA reads TGCGCCAGCAGCTTGACTAGCGAAGCCTACAATGAGCAGTTCTTC. Protein product: CASSLTSEAYNEQFF.

The chain recombines TRBV20-1 with TRBJ1-1, with D maybe TRBD1 (5 bases). The CDR3 length is 13 residues. The germline V and J ends were trimmed by 4 bases and 1 base, with 10 bases remaining between them. Per the germline V gene, CDR1 is DFQATT and CDR2 is SNEGSKA (reference sequence). The CDR3 sequence is CSANWGTNTEAFF. The CDR3 DNA sequence: TGCAGTGCTAATTGGGGGACGAACACTGAAGCTTTCTTT.

The gene calls are TRBV5-1 and TRBJ1-4; D may be TRBD1 (5 bases). Germline V lookup: CDR1 SGHRS, CDR2 YFSETQ. The CDR3 length is 13 residues. Trimming took off 4 bases at V and 10 bases at J, with 14 bases between the two ends. The CDR3: CASSDGGGGKLFF. For the CDR3, the DNA is TGCGCCAGCAGCGATGGGGGAGGCGGAAAACTGTTTTTT.

This clonotype was observed once. This chain links TRBV6-5 with TRBJ2-2; 7 bases agree with TRBD1. The CDR3 is 14 amino acids. V shed 6 bases and J 8 bases; nucleotides not matched to a gene: 9. The germline V gene has CDR1 MNHEY and CDR2 SVGAGI. The DNA for the CDR3 is TGTGCCAGCAGGCCAGACAGGGACAATGGGGAGCTGTTTTTT. It is translated as CASRPDRDNGELFF.

This clonotype has just a few counts. This chain joins TRBV7-9 and TRBJ1-6; D unresolved. The V end was cut by 6 bases, the J end by 3 bases, with 12 bases between. Germline V lookup: CDR1 SEHNR, CDR2 FQNEAQ (reference sequence). The CDR3 length is 15 residues. In nucleotides, the CDR3 is TGTGCCAGCAGTCTCGAACAGCTCTATAATTCACCCCTCCACTTT. It yields the protein CASSLEQLYNSPLHF.

This chain connects TRBV12-3 or TRBV12-4 to TRBJ2-1, with D unclear. This CDR3 is built from 14 residues. V was pared by 6 bases and J by 5 bases, with 14 bases between. The CDR3 spells CASRNYPGNNEQFF. Here the CDR3 DNA reads TGTGCCAGCAGAAACTATCCGGGCAACAATGAGCAGTTCTTC.

This chain uses TRBV7-2 with TRBJ1-1; D ambiguous. The CDR3 is 15 residues long. Germline loops: CDR1 SGHTA, CDR2 FQGNSA. V was shortened by 1 base and J by 1 base, with 10 bases between the two germline ends. The CDR3 coding sequence is TGTGCCAGCAGCTTAGACCCGGGAAAGAACACTGAAGCTTTCTTT. Amino acids: CASSLDPGKNTEAFF.

This chain uses TRBV7-2 with TRBJ1-1; TRBD1 aligns across 10 bases. The V gene end was trimmed by 4 bases and the J gene end by 5 bases; junction bases not matched to a gene: 13. The germline CDR1 and CDR2 sequences are SGHTA and FQGNSA. The CDR3 length is 17 residues. The CDR3 DNA follows: TGTGCCAGCAGCTCCCGCTTAGGGGGACAGGGGTGGACTGAAGCTTTCTTT. Protein sequence: CASSSRLGGQGWTEAFF.

The chain couples TRBV5-1 to TRBJ1-2, with TRBD1 matching over 8 bases. The CDR3 runs to 14 residues. Germline CDR1 is SGHRS and CDR2 is YFSETQ. J gave up 5 bases and V 2 bases, and 5 bases lay outside the gene matches. The CDR3 region has the DNA TGCGCCAGCAGCTTCTCCCAGGGGGCTTATGGCTACACCTTC. Translating gives CASSFSQGAYGYTF.

A few counts support this clonotype. V usage is TRBV7-2 and J usage is TRBJ1-2; no clear D gene. Between the trimmed V and J ends, which lost 5 bases and 3 bases, there was a span of 10 bases. The germline V gene has CDR1 SGHTA and CDR2 FQGNSA. This CDR3 has 13 residues. CDR3 region: CASSTANHYGYTF. DNA of the CDR3: TGTGCCAGCAGCACCGCCAACCACTATGGCTACACCTTC.

V gene TRBV28 combines with J gene TRBJ1-2; D gene uncertain. Germline V CDR1 and CDR2: MDHEN, SYDVKM. This CDR3 is built from 16 residues. Trimming left V 10 bases short and J 4 bases short, with 25 bases between. As DNA, the CDR3 is TGTGCCACCTATTCTGGACCCTTGGCCGGTTTCTATGGCTACACCTTC. Translation: CATYSGPLAGFYGYTF.

The CDR3 DNA reads TGTGCCAGCAGCTTCCGACAGGGGGTCACTGGAAACACCATATATTTT. Translated: CASSFRQGVTGNTIYF. The rearrangement uses TRBV7-8 and TRBJ1-3; 9 bases align to TRBD1. Germline CDR1 and CDR2: SGHVS and FQNEAQ. CDR3 size: 16 residues. J lost 2 bases, V lost 3 bases, and 5 bases had no gene match.